One TCR beta chain is described in this entry. Its target antigen remains unknown. No clone much larger than this one lies a single base away; base qualities are absent. The sample's treatment or condition label, in plain terms: approximately nine-day PBMC culture with coronavirus spike peptide pools or control peptides (ViraFEST assay). The ViraFEST assay was used in the study, in which antigen-specific T cells were expanded with peptide pools and expanded clonotypes were subsequently identified by TCR sequencing. The convalescent patients' positive SARS-CoV-2 PCR tests fell between March and December 2020, which was before the Alpha, Beta and Delta variants emerged in the United States. PBMCs were cultured at around 2.2 million per well in IMDM supplemented with approximately 4.7% human AB serum and roughly 10 IU/ml IL-2, with 10 ug/ml peptide pools added. On days 3 and 7, half of the culture medium was replaced with fresh IL-2-containing medium. CD4+ T cells were isolated after approximately eleven days of culture through negative selection using the EasySep CD4+ T cell isolation kit. PBMCs were separated from whole blood using Ficoll-Paque Plus gradient centrifugation and then either used fresh or cryopreserved at -140C. In general, triplicate wells were set up for every culture condition.

The data belong to a study of vaccination and CD4 T cells after COVID-19 (dated by TCRdb to 2021 to 2024). The study in broad terms: Convalescent patients had a positive SARS-CoV-2 result on nasal swab PCR, and of these patients, under ten had mild disease and one had severe disease. In the convalescent cohort there were six males and four females, among whom were two Hispanic individuals, seven Caucasians, two Asians and one multiracial person. Two doses of either the Pfizer-BioNTech BNT162b2 vaccine (n=8) or the Moderna mRNA-1273 vaccine (n=2) were administered to participants. Post-COVID blood samples were collected from convalescent patients a median of around 96 days after diagnosis, with a range of about 30 to 161 days. Post-vaccine blood samples were taken a median of approximately 70 days after the second vaccine dose, with a range of roughly 13 to 250 days. For stimulating the cultures, overlapping spike peptide pools were used, derived from SARS-CoV-2 as well as from the common cold coronaviruses HCoV-NL63, HCoV-OC43 and HCoV-229E. In control cultures, a CEFX viral epitope pool was used as positive control, an HIV-1 Nef peptide pool was used as negative control, or no peptide was added. The spike-specific CD4+ TCR repertoire was compared before and after mRNA vaccination in nine to ten COVID-19 convalescent patients and a handful of infection-naive healthy vaccine recipients.

Libraries came from PCR. At the Johns Hopkins FTIC core, DNA from the cultured CD4+ T cells underwent TCR sequencing with the Oncomine TCR Beta short-read assay. The QIAamp micro DNA kit was used to extract genomic DNA from the cultured CD4+ T cells. Oncomine TCR Beta libraries made from cultured CD4+ T cells were pooled using unique dual indexes and sequenced on an Illumina iSeq 100. As for the authors' bioinformatics: Non-productive sequences were removed, and CDR3s that did not start with C, did not end with F or W, or were shorter than 7 amino acids were discarded. Antigen-specific clonotypes were identified with the MANAFEST web application by comparing peptide-stimulated wells with reference and other culture wells. Positive clones required FDR below 0.05, an odds ratio above 5, and productive frequency above 0.1% in at least two of three replicate wells. A clonotype was classed as cross-reactive if the clonotype showed significant expansion both in SARS-CoV-2 spike wells and in at least one common cold coronavirus spike condition. Using R version 3.6.1, CDR3 homology was evaluated through Levenshtein distances (stringdist) along with unrooted phylogenetic trees (ape). TCRdb applied fastp at Q25 and MiXCR to the public reads, then kept only in-frame beta chains. Here each entry gathers all rows of one CDR3 protein and keeps the most common genes and DNA. The V and J calls, along with clone size, are taken from TCRdb and not from the paper's own processing. The sample data list 15,000 to 20,000 distinct CDR3 sequences, and 55% to 60% of these were observed just once. Roughly a tenth of the sample is taken by the ten largest.

Measured from the cysteine to the phenylalanine, the CDR3 is 13 residues long. CDR3 DNA only is kept here, 39 bases in frame from base 1. CDR1 and CDR2 are drawn from the germline V gene (reference sequence): SEHNR, FQNEAQ. V drops 2 bases and J drops 7 bases, leaving 11 bases in between. Results and caveats for the whole study, not just this receptor: Of the vaccine-specific clones in convalescent patients, 304 of 307, or nearly all, reacted only to SARS-CoV-2 spike and did not cross-react with common cold coronaviruses. Although the median number of SARS-CoV-2-reactive clonotypes went up from fewer than 25 after infection to 38 after vaccination, the increase was not significant. The study included relatively few convalescent patients and did not analyze early timepoints after natural infection. Among the post-vaccine SARS-CoV-2-reactive clones in convalescent patients, a median approximately 90% showed up only after vaccination, which suggests vaccine-specific priming.

Sequenced sample: CD4+ T cells from blood, cultured in vitro. The sequence derives from a human donor who had recovered from COVID-19. Recombination linked TRBV7-9 to TRBJ1-1; TRBD1 might be the D gene, on 5 matching bases. CDR3 protein: CASSLIWGGEAFF. The DNA sequence is TGTGCCAGCAGCTTAATCTGGGGGGGTGAAGCTTTCTTT.